Shown below are 17 T cell receptor beta chains from a single sample sequenced in a study of brain T cells in children with intractable seizures. Produced via immunoSEQ multiplex PCR; TCRdb's table is partial and in-frame only. The top ten clones hold 3.8% of a sample with 110,000 or so clones, roughly 94% of them seen once. Specimen: peripheral blood, collected at surgery. Every receptor here comes from a boy under two years old with hemimegalencephaly and intractable seizures.

V usage is TRBV11-3 and J usage is TRBJ2-2, with TRBD2 matching 10 bases. The germline V gene has CDR1 SGHNT and CDR2 YENEEA. The ends lost 3 bases at V and 6 bases at J; junction bases unmatched: 7. The CDR3 covers 16 residues. The DNA of the CDR3 is TGTGCCAGCAGCTTTGTTCTAGCGGGAGCGGCCGGGGAGCTGTTTTTT. It codes for CASSFVLAGAAGELFF.

The chain recombines TRBV28 with TRBJ2-5; TRBD1 is a possible D gene (6 bases). The V end lost 7 bases, the J end lost 3 bases, and 12 bases lay between the germline ends. The CDR3 extends over 13 amino acids. Per the germline V gene, CDR1 is MDHEN and CDR2 is SYDVKM. The CDR3 spells CASISPGEETQYF. The DNA of the CDR3 is TGTGCCAGCATTTCCCCAGGGGAAGAGACCCAGTACTTC.

The CDR3 nucleotides read TGTGCCACAACGGCTGGGGGAGACACCGGGGAGCTGTTTTTT. Translated: CATTAGGDTGELFF. The chain recombines TRBV30 with TRBJ2-2, with D perhaps TRBD1 or TRBD2 (5 bases each). The germline CDR1 and CDR2 sequences are GTSNPN and SVGIG (reference sequence). The CDR3 is 14 amino acids. Trimming took off 8 bases at V and 3 bases at J, with 16 bases between the two ends. The full variable domain, in which reference TRBV30 and TRBJ2-2 provide the parts outside the CDR3, is SQTIHQWPATLVQPVGSPLSLECTVEGTSNPNLYWYRQAAGRGLQLLFYSVGIGQISSEVPQNLSASRPQDRQFILSSKKLLLSDSGFYLCATTAGGDTGELFFGEGSRLTVL.

The genes are TRBV28 and TRBJ1-2, with 9 bases aligning to TRBD1. Per the germline V gene, CDR1 is MDHEN and CDR2 is SYDVKM. This CDR3 region has 16 residues. After removal of 0 bases from V and 7 bases from J, the junction contained 9 bases not matched to a gene. CDR3 amino acids: CASSLWYTGGEGGYTF. The CDR3 DNA is TGTGCCAGCAGTTTATGGTATACAGGGGGCGAGGGTGGCTACACCTTC.

V gene TRBV2 combines with J gene TRBJ2-1, with D hard to call. The V end was cut by 4 bases, the J end by 8 bases, with 12 bases between. The CDR3 extends over 13 amino acids. From germline, CDR1 is SNHLY and CDR2 FYNNEI. CDR3 in amino acids: CASSGLPRDEQFF. The CDR3 coding sequence is TGTGCCAGCAGTGGACTCCCGCGCGATGAGCAGTTCTTC. The whole variable domain, remainder taken from reference TRBV2 and TRBJ2-1, is EPEVTQTPSHQVTQMGQEVILRCVPISNHLYFYWYRQILGQKVEFLVSFYNNEISEKSEIFDDQFSVERPDGSNFTLKIRSTKLEDSAMYFCASSGLPRDEQFFGPGTRLTVL.

This chain joins TRBV14 and TRBJ1-5; no firm D call. Germline V gene sequence: CDR1 SGHDN, CDR2 FVKESK. The V gene lost 4 bases and the J gene lost 2 bases, with 3 bases spanning the gap. This CDR3 spans 12 amino acids. CDR3 residues: CASSRRNQPQHF. In DNA, the CDR3 is TGTGCCAGCAGCCGCCGCAATCAGCCCCAGCATTTT.

The rearrangement joins TRBV19 to TRBJ2-7, with D unclear. This CDR3 comprises 13 residues. V was cut by 5 bases and J by 4 bases, with 12 bases left in between. Germline V gene sequence: CDR1 LNHDA, CDR2 SQIVND (reference sequence). The CDR3 spells CASSRSPAYEQYF. The DNA for the CDR3 is TGTGCCAGTAGTCGGAGTCCTGCGTACGAGCAGTACTTC.

The chain couples TRBV7-9 to TRBJ1-4, with 7 bases fitting TRBD1. J was trimmed by 7 bases and V by 4 bases; bases with no gene match: 12. The CDR3 loop spans 16 amino acids. CDR1 is SEHNR, CDR2 FQNEAQ, per germline (reference sequence). CDR3 coding DNA: TGTGCCAGCAGCTCAGGGGGACATTCTAGGATTGAAAAACTGTTTTTT. Protein: CASSSGGHSRIEKLFF. Supplemented by reference TRBV7-9 and TRBJ1-4, the full variable domain reads DTGVSQNPRHKITKRGQNVTFRCDPISEHNRLYWYRQTLGQGPEFLTYFQNEAQLEKSRLLSDRFSAERPKGSFSTLEIQRTEQGDSAMYLCASSSGGHSRIEKLFFGSGTQLSVL.

Written as DNA, the CDR3 is TGCGCCAGCAGCCTCCGACTAGCGGAGTTGAACACCGGGGAGCTGTTTTTT. Translating gives CASSLRLAELNTGELFF. V gene TRBV4-1 combines with J gene TRBJ2-2; 9 bases align to TRBD2. Unmatched junction bases numbered 7, after V lost 4 bases and J lost 1 base. The germline CDR1 and CDR2 sequences are MGHRA and YSYEKL. CDR3 length: 17 residues.

The V and J genes are TRBV6-6 and TRBJ1-1; no definite D call. This CDR3 spans 12 amino acids. Germline CDR1 is MNHNY and CDR2 is SVGAGI (reference sequence). V was trimmed by 4 bases and J by 4 bases, leaving 7 bases between them. The CDR3 DNA reads as TGTGCCAGCAGTTCCTTCTTCACTGAAGCTTTCTTT. Protein product: CASSSFFTEAFF.

The J gene is TRBJ2-7, the V gene TRBV19, with 7 positions matching TRBD2. This CDR3 comprises 15 residues. The V gene end was trimmed by 11 bases and the J gene end by 6 bases; junction bases not matched to a gene: 19. CDR1 and CDR2 from the germline V gene are LNHDA and SQIVND (reference sequence). For the CDR3, the DNA is TGTGCCTCCTCCTGGGGGGGTGCAGGGTTGGGCGAGCAGTACTTC. Translated, it gives CASSWGGAGLGEQYF.

This chain joins TRBV15 and TRBJ1-1; D remains unclear. The CDR3 runs 12 residues. V lost 6 bases to trimming and J lost 1 base, with 6 bases between them. The germline V gene encodes CDR1 LNHNV and CDR2 YYDKDF (reference sequence). CDR3 bases: TGTGCCACCAGTGAGGAGAACACTGAAGCTTTCTTT. This codes for CATSEENTEAFF.

This sequence joins TRBV3-1 (or the pseudogene TRBV3-2) and TRBJ2-7; D is perhaps TRBD1 or TRBD2 (5 bases each). Germline lookup yields CDR1 LGHDT and CDR2 YNNKEL (reference sequence). V gave up 4 bases and J gave up 3 bases, with 16 bases separating them. The CDR3 spans 15 residues. CDR3 DNA sequence: TGTGCCAGCAGCCCCCGGGGCTGGCCCATCTACGAGCAGTACTTC. Translated, it gives CASSPRGWPIYEQYF.

The count of this clone is one. One end of the junction fails to match germline, which may point to a read error. The genes are TRBV7-3 and TRBJ1-2; D is uncertain. The CDR3 length is 22 residues. The V gene's germline CDR1 is SGHTA and CDR2 FQGTGA. CDR3 region: CASSSIPLHGLGTMGGLPDADF. The DNA for the CDR3 is TGTGCCAGCAGCTCCATTCCCTTACACGGCCTGGGTACGATGGGCGGTCTTCCTGACGCGGACTTC. Full variable domain (remainder filled in from reference TRBV7-3 and TRBJ1-2): GAGVSQTPSNKVTEKGKYVELRCDPISGHTALYWYRQSLGQGPEFLIYFQGTGAADDSGLPNDRFFAVRPEGSVSTLKIQRTERGDSAVYLCASSSIPLHGLGTMGGLPDADFGSGTRLTVV.

V is TRBV28 and J is TRBJ2-7; unclear D gene. This CDR3 spans 12 amino acids. V was pared by 6 bases and J by 3 bases, with 9 bases between. Germline V CDR1 and CDR2: MDHEN, SYDVKM. CDR3 DNA sequence: TGTGCCAGCAGCTCGACTTACTACGAGCAGTACTTC. Its translation is CASSSTYYEQYF.

This chain uses TRBV30 with TRBJ1-3; tentatively, D is TRBD1 (5 bases). CDR3 length: 15 residues. The V and J ends lost 2 bases and 2 bases respectively, with 13 bases between them. Germline V gene data show CDR1 as GTSNPN and CDR2 as SVGIG (reference sequence). CDR3 sequence: CAWSTKGSPGNTIYF. As DNA, the CDR3 is TGTGCCTGGAGTACCAAGGGGTCCCCTGGAAACACCATATATTTT.

The chain is built from TRBV6-4 and TRBJ2-1; no clear D gene. There are 15 residues in the CDR3. The V end lost 5 bases, the J end lost 0 bases, and 11 bases lay between the germline ends. CDR1 is MRHNA, CDR2 SNTAGT, per germline. Here the CDR3 reads CASSRTLSSYNEQFF. The CDR3 coding sequence is TGTGCCAGCAGTCGTACTTTAAGCTCCTACAATGAGCAGTTCTTC.